Here is one TCR beta chain with its context. Its antigen remains unidentified. The CDR3 is made up of 13 amino acids. V dropped 3 bases and J dropped 7; count of bases not matched to a gene: 4. Germline CDR1 reads SGHRS; CDR2 reads YFSETQ. The sample originates from a study of T-cell memory formation after mild COVID-19. Study in general: There were largely donor-specific TCR clusters. General study points: Contracting CD4+ clones lay largely in CM and EM, with CD8+ ones residing in EMRA.

Each CDR3 protein gets one entry after TCRdb re-called the 5' RACE reads with MiXCR. The table lists under 250,000 distinct CDR3 sequences, roughly 15% of them singletons. The clonotype was recovered from an adult woman who had mild COVID-19 (a few samples of this study predate the infection). Cell type and time point are not known. The rearrangement joins TRBV5-1 to TRBJ2-1; 7 bases fit TRBD2. The sequencing sample was made of PBMCs or a T cell subset sorted from them (not recorded which). This CDR3 reads CASSSDGRNEQFF. CDR3 in DNA: TGCGCCAGCAGCTCGGACGGGAGGAATGAGCAGTTCTTC.